This TCR beta chain was sequenced for a study of blood T cell repertoires in COVID-19. Study in general: Donors in the United States, Italy and Spain gave samples during acute or convalescent COVID-19. PBMCs, B-cell-depleted T cells, or T cells were the source of the cDNA or gDNA that made up the material.

Per the authors' pipeline: The assay estimated nucleated cells by amplifying reference gene primers. The protocol was immunoSEQ multiplex PCR, while the TCRdb copy is restricted to in-frame clones and leaves out a portion. The D gene and trimming were derived from the DNA, and the V and J assignments and clone size from that table. The repertoire holds 200,000 to 250,000 clones, with about three quarters as singletons. V dropped 0 bases and J dropped 1; count of bases not matched to a gene: 2. In germline, CDR1 is LGHNA, CDR2 YSLEER. CDR3 length: 15 amino acids. The chain employs TRBV4-3 and TRBJ1-2, with 7 bases lining up with TRBD1. This clonotype originated in a woman aged 70-85 years with acute or convalescent COVID-19. The sequenced material came from peripheral blood. CDR3 DNA: TGCGCCAGCAGCCAAGAAGCAGGGGGTAACTATGGCTACACCTTC. This gives the protein CASSQEAGGNYGYTF.